This TCR beta chain comes out of a study of T-cell memory formation after mild COVID-19. The overall study: TCR clusters were largely donor specific.

Constant-segment primers and 5'RACE yielded cDNA libraries for TCR alpha and TCR beta, each carrying sample barcodes and UMIs. TCRdb itself ran the 5' RACE reads through MiXCR, one entry per CDR3 protein. The sample records hundreds of thousands of distinct CDR3 sequences, 20% to 30% being singletons. Points from the study as a whole: Clones that contracted from day 15 to 85 had balanced CD4/CD8; later expanders were CD4+ biased. Confirmation of SARS-CoV-2 specificity was lacking for second-wave clones peaking day 37.

The CDR3 totals 15 residues. V was trimmed by 3 bases and J by 2 bases, leaving 15 bases between them. Germline V gene data show CDR1 as SQVTM and CDR2 as ANQGSEA. This clonotype was detected a few times. Its antigen remains unknown. This clonotype was obtained from an adult woman who had mild COVID-19 (a few samples of this study predate the infection). Cell type and time point are not known. The chain combines TRBV29-1 with TRBJ2-3, with TRBD2 as a possible D gene (6 bases). Sequenced sample: PBMCs or a T cell subset sorted from them (not recorded which). The CDR3 coding sequence is TGCAGCGTTGAGGCGGGAATAATATCCACAGATACGCAGTATTTT. The encoded protein is CSVEAGIISTDTQYF.